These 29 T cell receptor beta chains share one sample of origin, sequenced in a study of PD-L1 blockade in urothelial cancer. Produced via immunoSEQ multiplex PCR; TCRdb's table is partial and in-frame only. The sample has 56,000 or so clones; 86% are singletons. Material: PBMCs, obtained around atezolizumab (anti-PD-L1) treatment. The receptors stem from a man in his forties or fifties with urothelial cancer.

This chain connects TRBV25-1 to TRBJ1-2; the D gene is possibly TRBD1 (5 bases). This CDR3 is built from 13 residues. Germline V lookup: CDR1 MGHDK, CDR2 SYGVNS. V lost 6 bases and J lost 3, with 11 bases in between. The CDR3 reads CASSGGGDYGYTF. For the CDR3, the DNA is TGTGCCAGCAGCGGGGGGGGAGACTATGGCTACACCTTC.

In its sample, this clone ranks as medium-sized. CDR3 loop: CASTRTGGMNTEAFF. In DNA form, the CDR3 reads TGTGCCAGCACCCGGACAGGGGGGATGAACACTGAAGCTTTCTTT. This chain uses TRBV11-2 with TRBJ1-1, with TRBD1 matching 10 bases. CDR3 length: 15 amino acids. Germline V gene data show CDR1 as SGHAT and CDR2 as FQNNGV. V shed 7 bases, J shed 0 bases, and the junction held 5 bases outside the gene matches.

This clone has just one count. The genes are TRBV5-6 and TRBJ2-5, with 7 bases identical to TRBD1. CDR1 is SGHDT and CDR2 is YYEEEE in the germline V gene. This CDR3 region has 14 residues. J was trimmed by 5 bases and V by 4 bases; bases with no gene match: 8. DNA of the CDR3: TGTGCCAGCAGCACGAGGACAGGCGGGGAGACCCAGTACTTC. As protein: CASSTRTGGETQYF.

CDR3 region: CAWSSEREVSPAFF. CDR3 sequence (DNA): TGTGCCTGGAGCAGTGAGCGTGAGGTCAGCCCCGCGTTCTTC. This chain connects TRBV30 to TRBJ2-1; no definite D call. V dropped 3 bases and J dropped 15 bases, with 24 bases sitting between them. CDR1 GTSNPN and CDR2 SVGIG come from the germline V gene (reference sequence). The CDR3 length is 14 residues.

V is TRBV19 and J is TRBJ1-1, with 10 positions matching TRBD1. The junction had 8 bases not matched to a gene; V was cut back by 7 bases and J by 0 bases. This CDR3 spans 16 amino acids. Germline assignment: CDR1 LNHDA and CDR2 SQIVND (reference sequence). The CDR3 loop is CASTLGTGVVNTEAFF. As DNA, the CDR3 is TGTGCCAGTACCCTTGGGACAGGGGTTGTGAACACTGAAGCTTTCTTT.

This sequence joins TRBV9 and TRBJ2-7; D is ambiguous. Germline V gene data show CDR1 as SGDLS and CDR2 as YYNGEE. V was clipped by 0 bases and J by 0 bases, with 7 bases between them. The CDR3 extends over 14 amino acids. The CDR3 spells CASSVGLSSYEQYF. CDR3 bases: TGTGCCAGCAGCGTAGGTCTGTCCTCCTACGAGCAGTACTTC. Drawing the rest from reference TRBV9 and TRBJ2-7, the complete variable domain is DSGVTQTPKHLITATGQRVTLRCSPRSGDLSVYWYQQSLDQGLQFLIQYYNGEERAKGNILERFSAQQFPDLHSELNLSSLELGDSALYFCASSVGLSSYEQYFGPGTRLTVT.

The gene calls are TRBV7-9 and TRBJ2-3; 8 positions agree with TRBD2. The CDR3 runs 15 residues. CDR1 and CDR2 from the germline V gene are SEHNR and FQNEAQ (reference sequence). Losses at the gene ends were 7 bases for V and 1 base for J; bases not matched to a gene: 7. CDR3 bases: TGTGCCAGCACCGGGGGGGCATCGGGCACAGATACGCAGTATTTT. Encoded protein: CASTGGASGTDTQYF.

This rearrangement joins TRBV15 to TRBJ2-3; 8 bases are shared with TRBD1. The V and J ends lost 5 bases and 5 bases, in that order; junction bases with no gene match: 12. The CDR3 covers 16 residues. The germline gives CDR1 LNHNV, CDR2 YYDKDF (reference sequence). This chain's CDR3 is CATSARGRDRRDTQYF. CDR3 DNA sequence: TGTGCCACCAGCGCACGAGGACGGGACAGGCGAGATACGCAGTATTTT.

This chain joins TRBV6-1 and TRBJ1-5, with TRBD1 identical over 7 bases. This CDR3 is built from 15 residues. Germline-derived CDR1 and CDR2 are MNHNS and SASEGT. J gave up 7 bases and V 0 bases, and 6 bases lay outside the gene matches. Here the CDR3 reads CASSEAGGQAQPQHF. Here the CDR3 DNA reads TGTGCCAGCAGTGAAGCGGGAGGACAGGCCCAGCCCCAGCATTTT.

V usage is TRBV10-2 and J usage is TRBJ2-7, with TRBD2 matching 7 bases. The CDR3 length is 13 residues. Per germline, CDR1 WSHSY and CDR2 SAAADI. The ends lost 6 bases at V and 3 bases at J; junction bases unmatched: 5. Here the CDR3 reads CASRGGSRYEQYF. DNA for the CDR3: TGCGCCAGCAGGGGCGGGAGCCGCTACGAGCAGTACTTC.

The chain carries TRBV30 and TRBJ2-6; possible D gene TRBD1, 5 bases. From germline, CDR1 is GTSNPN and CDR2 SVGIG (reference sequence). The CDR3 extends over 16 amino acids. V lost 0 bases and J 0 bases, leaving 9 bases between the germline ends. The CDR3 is CAWSVGRISGANVLTF. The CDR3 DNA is TGTGCCTGGAGTGTGGGGCGTATCTCTGGGGCCAACGTCCTGACTTTC.

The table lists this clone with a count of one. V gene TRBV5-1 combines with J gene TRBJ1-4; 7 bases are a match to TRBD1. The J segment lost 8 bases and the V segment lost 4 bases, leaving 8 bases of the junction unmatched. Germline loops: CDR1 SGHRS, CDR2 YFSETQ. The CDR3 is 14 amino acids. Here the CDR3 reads CASSIQGGIEKLFF. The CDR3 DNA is TGCGCCAGCAGCATTCAGGGGGGTATCGAAAAACTGTTTTTT.

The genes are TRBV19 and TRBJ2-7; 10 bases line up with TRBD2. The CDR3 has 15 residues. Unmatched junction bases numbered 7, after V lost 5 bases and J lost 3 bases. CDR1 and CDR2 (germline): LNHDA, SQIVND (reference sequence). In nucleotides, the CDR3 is TGTGCCAGTAGTGTACTAGCGGGACGGAACTACGAGCAGTACTTC. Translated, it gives CASSVLAGRNYEQYF.

The CDR3 coding sequence is TGTGCCAGCAGCTTAGCGGGAGGCCCGAACACCGGGGAGCTGTTTTTT. The encoded protein is CASSLAGGPNTGELFF. The chain employs TRBV2 and TRBJ2-2; 10 bases fit TRBD2. The CDR3 has 16 residues. Per the germline V gene, CDR1 is SNHLY and CDR2 is FYNNEI. V shed 6 bases and J 0 bases; nucleotides not matched to a gene: 4.

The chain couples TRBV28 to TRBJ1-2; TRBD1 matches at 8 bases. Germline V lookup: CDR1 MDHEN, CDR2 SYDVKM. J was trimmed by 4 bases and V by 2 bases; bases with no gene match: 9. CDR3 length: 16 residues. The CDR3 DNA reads TGTGCCAGCAGTTTACGGTCCAGGGGGCGGGGCTATGGCTACACCTTC. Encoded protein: CASSLRSRGRGYGYTF.

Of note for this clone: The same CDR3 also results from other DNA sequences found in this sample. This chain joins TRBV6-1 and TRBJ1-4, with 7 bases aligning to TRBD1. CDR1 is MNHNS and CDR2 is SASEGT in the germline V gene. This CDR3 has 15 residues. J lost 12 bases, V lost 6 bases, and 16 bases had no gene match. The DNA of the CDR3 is TGTGCCAGCAGCGACGACAGGGAGAAGAGACGGGAACTGTTTTTT. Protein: CASSDDREKRRELFF.

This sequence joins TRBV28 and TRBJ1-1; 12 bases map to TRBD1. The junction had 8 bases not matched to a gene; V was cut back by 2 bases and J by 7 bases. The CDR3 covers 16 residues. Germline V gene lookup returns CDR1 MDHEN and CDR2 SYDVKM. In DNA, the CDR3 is TGTGCCAGCAGTTTACCCCCGGGACAGGGGGCGAGTGAAGCTTTCTTT. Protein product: CASSLPPGQGASEAFF.

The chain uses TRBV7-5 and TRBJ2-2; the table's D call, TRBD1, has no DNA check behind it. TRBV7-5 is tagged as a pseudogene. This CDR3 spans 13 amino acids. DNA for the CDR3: TGTGCCCCACAGTTCGCGAACACCGGGGAGCTGTTTTTT. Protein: CAPQFANTGELFF.

The CDR3 protein is CASSFLGTENTEAFF. Here the CDR3 DNA reads TGTGCCAGCAGTTTCCTCGGGACAGAGAACACTGAAGCTTTCTTT. The chain is built from TRBV28 and TRBJ1-1; 7 nucleotides match TRBD1. The CDR3 runs 15 residues. Germline assignment: CDR1 MDHEN and CDR2 SYDVKM. V lost 3 bases and J lost 1; bases outside the gene matches: 5.

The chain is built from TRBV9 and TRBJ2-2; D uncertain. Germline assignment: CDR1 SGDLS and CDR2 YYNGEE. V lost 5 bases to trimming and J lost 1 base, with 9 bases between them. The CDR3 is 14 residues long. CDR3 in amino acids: CASSATQNTGELFF. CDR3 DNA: TGTGCCAGCAGTGCAACACAGAACACCGGGGAGCTGTTTTTT.

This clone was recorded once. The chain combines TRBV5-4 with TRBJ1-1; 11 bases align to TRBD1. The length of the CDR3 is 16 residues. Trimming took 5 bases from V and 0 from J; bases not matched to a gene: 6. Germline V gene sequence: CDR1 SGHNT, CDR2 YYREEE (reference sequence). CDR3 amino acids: CASRRDRGGVNTEAFF. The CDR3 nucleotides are TGTGCCAGCAGGAGGGACAGGGGGGGTGTGAACACTGAAGCTTTCTTT.

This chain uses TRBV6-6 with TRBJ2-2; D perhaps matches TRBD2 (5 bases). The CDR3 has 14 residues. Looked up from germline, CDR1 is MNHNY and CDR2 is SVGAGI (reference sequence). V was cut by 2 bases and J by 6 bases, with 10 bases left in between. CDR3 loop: CASSYPTSSGELFF. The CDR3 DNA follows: TGTGCCAGCAGTTACCCTACTAGTTCCGGGGAGCTGTTTTTT.

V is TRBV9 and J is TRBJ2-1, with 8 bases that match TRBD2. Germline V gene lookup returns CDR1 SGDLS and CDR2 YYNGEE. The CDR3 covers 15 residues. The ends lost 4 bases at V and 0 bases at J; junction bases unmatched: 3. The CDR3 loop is CASSLSGSSYNEQFF. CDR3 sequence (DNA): TGTGCCAGCAGCCTGAGCGGGAGCTCCTACAATGAGCAGTTCTTC.

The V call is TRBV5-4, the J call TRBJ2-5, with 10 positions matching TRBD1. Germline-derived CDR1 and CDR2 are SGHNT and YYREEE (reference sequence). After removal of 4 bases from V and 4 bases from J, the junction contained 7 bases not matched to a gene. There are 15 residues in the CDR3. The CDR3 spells CASSQTGGAVETQYF. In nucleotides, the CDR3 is TGTGCCAGCAGCCAGACAGGGGGCGCGGTAGAGACCCAGTACTTC.

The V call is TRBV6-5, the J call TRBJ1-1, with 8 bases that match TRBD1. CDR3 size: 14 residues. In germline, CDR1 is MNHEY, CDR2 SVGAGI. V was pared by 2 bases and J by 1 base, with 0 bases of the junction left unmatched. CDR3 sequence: CASSYQGANTEAFF. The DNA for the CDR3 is TGTGCCAGCAGTTACCAGGGGGCGAACACTGAAGCTTTCTTT.

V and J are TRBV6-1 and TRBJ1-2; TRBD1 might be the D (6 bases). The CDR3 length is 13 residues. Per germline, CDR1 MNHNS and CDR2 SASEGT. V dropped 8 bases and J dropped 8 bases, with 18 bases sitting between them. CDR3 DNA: TGTGCCAGCGCTCCCCAGGGGATTACCGGCTACACCTTC. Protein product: CASAPQGITGYTF.

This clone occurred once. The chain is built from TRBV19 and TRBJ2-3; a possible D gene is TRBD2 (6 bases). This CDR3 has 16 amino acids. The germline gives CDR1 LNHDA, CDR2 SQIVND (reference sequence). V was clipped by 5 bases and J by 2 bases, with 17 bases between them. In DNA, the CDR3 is TGTGCCAGTAGTCTTGCGGCGGGATCAACCACAGATACGCAGTATTTT. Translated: CASSLAAGSTTDTQYF.

CDR3 coding DNA: TGTGCCAGCAGTCAACCGGGACAGGGGGCTCAGCCCCAGCATTTT. Amino acid sequence: CASSQPGQGAQPQHF. The chain employs TRBV6-1 and TRBJ1-5; TRBD1 agrees at 12 bases. The CDR3 consists of 15 residues. J lost 6 bases, V lost 5 bases, and 5 bases had no gene match. Germline-derived CDR1 and CDR2 are MNHNS and SASEGT.

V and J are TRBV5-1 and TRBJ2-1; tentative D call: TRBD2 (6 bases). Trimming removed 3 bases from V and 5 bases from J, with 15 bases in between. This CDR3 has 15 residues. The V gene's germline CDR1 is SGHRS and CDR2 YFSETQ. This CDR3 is CASSSQWGVNNEQFF. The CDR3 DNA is TGCGCCAGCAGCTCACAGTGGGGGGTGAACAATGAGCAGTTCTTC.